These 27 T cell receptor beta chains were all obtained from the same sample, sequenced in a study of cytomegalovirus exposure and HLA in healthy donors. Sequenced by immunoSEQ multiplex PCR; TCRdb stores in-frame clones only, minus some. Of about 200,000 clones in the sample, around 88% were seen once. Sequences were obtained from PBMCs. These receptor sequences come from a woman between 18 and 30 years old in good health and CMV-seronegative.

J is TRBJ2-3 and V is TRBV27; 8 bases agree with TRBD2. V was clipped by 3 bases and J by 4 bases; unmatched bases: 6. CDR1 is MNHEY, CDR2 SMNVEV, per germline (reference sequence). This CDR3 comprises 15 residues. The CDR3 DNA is TGTGCCAGCAGTTTCAGAGCGGGAGTTCCAGATACGCAGTATTTT. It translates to CASSFRAGVPDTQYF.

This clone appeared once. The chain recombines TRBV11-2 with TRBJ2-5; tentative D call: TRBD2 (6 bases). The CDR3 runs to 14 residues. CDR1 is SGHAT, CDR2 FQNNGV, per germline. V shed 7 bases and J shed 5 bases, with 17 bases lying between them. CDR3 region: CASNPLSRGETQYF. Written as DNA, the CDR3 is TGTGCCAGCAACCCCCTCTCACGGGGGGAGACCCAGTACTTC.

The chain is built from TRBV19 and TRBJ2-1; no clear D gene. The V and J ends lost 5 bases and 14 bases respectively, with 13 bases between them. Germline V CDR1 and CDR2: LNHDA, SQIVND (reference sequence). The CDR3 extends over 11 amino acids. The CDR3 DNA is TGTGCCAGTAGTCTATTCCGACAAAAGTTCTTC. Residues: CASSLFRQKFF.

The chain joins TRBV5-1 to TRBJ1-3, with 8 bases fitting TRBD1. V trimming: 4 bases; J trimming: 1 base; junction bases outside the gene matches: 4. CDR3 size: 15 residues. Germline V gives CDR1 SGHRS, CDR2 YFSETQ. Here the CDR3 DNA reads TGCGCCAGCAGCCGTGACAGGGGATCTGGAAACACCATATATTTT. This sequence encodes CASSRDRGSGNTIYF.

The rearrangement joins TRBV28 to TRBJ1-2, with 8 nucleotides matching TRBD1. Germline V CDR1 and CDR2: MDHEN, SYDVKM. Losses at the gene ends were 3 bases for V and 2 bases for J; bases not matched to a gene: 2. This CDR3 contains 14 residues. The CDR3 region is CASSFRGQNYGYTF. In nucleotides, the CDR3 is TGTGCCAGCAGTTTCAGGGGGCAGAACTATGGCTACACCTTC.

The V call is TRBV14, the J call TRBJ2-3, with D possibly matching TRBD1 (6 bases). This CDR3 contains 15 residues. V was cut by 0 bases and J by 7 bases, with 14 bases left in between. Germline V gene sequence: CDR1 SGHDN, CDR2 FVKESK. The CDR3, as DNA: TGTGCCAGCAGCCAAGAAGGGACACCGTGGAATACGCAGTATTTT. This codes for CASSQEGTPWNTQYF.

CDR3 region: CASSLVGSVEQYF. As DNA, the CDR3 is TGTGCCAGCAGCCTAGTTGGGAGCGTCGAGCAGTACTTC. The chain is built from TRBV5-4 and TRBJ2-7, with a possible D match to TRBD2 (5 bases). Trimming stripped 4 bases from V and 6 bases from J, with 14 bases between. This CDR3 is built from 13 residues. The germline gives CDR1 SGHNT, CDR2 YYREEE (reference sequence).

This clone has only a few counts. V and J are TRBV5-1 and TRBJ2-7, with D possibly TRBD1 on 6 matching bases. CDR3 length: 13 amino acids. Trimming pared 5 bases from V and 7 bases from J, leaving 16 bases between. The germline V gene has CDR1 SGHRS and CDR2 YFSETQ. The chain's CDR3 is CASRATGRREQYF. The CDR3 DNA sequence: TGCGCCAGCAGGGCGACAGGCCGTAGGGAGCAGTACTTC.

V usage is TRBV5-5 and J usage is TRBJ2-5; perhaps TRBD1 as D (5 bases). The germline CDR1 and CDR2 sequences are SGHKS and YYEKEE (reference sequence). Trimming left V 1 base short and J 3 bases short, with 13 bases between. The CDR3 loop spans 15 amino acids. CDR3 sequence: CASSLWPGNKETQYF. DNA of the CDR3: TGTGCCAGCAGCTTGTGGCCAGGGAACAAAGAGACCCAGTACTTC.

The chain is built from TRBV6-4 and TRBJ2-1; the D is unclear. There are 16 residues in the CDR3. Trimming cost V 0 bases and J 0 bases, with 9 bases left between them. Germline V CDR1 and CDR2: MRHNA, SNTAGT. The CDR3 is CASSDSQTTSYNEQFF. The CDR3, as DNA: TGTGCCAGCAGTGACTCTCAGACAACCTCCTACAATGAGCAGTTCTTC.

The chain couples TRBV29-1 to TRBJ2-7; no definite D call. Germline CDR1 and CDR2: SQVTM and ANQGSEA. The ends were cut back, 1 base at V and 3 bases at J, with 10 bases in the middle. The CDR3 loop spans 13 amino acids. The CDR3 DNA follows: TGCAGCGTTGAAGTCCCGGCAGGCTACGAGCAGTACTTC. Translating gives CSVEVPAGYEQYF.

In DNA, the CDR3 is TGTGCCAGCAGCTCTAGCGGGCCCTCCTACGAGCAGTACTTC. It yields the protein CASSSSGPSYEQYF. V gene TRBV5-4 combines with J gene TRBJ2-7; 8 bases match TRBD2. The CDR3 runs 14 residues. Trimming at V came to 3 bases and at J to 0 bases, leaving 2 bases not matched to a gene. The germline V gene encodes CDR1 SGHNT and CDR2 YYREEE (reference sequence).

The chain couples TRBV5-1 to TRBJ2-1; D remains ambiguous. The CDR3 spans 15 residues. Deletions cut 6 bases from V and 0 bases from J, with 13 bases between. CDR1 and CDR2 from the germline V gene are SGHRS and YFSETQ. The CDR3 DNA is TGCGCCAGCACCCGCGCGGAGAGCTCCTACAATGAGCAGTTCTTC. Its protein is CASTRAESSYNEQFF.

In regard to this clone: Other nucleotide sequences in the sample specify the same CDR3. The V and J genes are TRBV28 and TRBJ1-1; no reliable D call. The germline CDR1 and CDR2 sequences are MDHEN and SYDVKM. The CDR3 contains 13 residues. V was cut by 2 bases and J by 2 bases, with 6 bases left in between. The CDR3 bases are TGTGCCAGCAGTTTAGGAGCTAACACTGAAGCTTTCTTT. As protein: CASSLGANTEAFF.

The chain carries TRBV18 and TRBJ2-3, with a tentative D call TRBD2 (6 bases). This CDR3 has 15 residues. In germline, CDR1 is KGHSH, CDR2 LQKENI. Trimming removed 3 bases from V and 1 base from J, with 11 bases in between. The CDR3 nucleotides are TGTGCCAGCTCACCGGGCGGGACTGGCACAGATACGCAGTATTTT. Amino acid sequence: CASSPGGTGTDTQYF.

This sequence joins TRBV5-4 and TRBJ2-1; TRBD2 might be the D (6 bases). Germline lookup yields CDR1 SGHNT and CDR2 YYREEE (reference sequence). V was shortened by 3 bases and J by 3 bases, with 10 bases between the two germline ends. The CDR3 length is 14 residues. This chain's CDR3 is CASSWAGRYNEQFF. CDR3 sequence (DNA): TGTGCCAGCAGCTGGGCGGGGCGCTACAATGAGCAGTTCTTC.

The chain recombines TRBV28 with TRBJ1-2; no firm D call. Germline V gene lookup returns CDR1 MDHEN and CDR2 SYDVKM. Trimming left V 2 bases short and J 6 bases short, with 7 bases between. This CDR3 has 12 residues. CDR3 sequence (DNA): TGTGCCAGCAGTTTAAGAACAGATGGCTACACCTTC. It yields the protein CASSLRTDGYTF.

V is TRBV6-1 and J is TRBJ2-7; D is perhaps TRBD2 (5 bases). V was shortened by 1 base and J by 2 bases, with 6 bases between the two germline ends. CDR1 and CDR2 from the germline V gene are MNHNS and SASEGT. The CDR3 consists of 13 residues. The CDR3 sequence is CASSEGETYEQYF. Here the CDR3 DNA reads TGTGCCAGCAGTGAAGGGGAGACCTACGAGCAGTACTTC.

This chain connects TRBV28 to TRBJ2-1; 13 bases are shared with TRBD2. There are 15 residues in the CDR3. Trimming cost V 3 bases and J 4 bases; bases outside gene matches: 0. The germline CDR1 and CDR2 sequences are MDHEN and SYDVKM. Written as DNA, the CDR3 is TGTGCCAGCAGTTTGGGACTAGCGGGATACAATGAGCAGTTCTTC. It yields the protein CASSLGLAGYNEQFF.

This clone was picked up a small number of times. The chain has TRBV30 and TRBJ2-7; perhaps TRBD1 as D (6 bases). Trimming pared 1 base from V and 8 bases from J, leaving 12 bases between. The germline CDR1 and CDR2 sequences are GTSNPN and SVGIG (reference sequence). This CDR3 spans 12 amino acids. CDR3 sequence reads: CAWSATGSKQYF. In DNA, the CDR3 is TGTGCCTGGAGTGCAACAGGGTCGAAGCAGTACTTC.

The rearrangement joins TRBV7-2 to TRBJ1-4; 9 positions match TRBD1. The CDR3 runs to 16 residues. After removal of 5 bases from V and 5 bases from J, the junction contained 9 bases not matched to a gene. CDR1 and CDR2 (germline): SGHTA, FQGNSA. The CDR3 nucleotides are TGTGCCAGCAGCCCATTCACGACAGGGGGGAATGAAAAACTGTTTTTT. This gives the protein CASSPFTTGGNEKLFF. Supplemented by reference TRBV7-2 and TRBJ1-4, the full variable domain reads GAGVSQSPSNKVTEKGKDVELRCDPISGHTALYWYRQSLGQGLEFLIYFQGNSAPDKSGLPSDRFSAERTGGSVSTLTIQRTQQEDSAVYLCASSPFTTGGNEKLFFGSGTQLSVL.

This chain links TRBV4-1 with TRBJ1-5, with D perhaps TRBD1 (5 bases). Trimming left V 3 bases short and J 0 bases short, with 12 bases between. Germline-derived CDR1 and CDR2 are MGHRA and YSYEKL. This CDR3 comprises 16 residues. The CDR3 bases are TGCGCCAGCAGCCATTATGGGGGGGATAGCAATCAGCCCCAGCATTTT. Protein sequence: CASSHYGGDSNQPQHF.

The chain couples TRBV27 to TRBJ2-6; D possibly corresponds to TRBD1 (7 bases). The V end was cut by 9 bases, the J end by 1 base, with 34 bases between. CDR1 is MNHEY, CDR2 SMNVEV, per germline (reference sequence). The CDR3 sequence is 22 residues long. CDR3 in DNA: TGTGCCAGAATACTAGCCCAGGGGGTGCAATTGTGGAATTTTTCTGGGGCCAACGTCCTGACTTTC. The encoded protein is CARILAQGVQLWNFSGANVLTF.

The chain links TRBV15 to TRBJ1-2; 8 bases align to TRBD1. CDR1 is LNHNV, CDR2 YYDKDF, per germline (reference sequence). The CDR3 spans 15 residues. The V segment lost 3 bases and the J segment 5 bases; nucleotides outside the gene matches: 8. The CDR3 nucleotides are TGTGCCACCAGCAGCCGGACAGGGTATTATTATGGCTACACCTTC. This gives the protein CATSSRTGYYYGYTF.

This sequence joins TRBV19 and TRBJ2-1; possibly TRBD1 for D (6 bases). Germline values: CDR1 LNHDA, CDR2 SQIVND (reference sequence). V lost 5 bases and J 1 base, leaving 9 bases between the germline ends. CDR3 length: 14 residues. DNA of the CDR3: TGTGCCAGTAGTCCGGACAGTTCCTACAATGAGCAGTTCTTC. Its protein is CASSPDSSYNEQFF.

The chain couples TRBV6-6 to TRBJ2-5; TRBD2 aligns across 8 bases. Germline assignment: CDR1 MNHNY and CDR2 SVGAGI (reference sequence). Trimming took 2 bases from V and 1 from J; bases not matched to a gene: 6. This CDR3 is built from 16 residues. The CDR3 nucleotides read TGTGCCAGCAGTTACGGTAGCGGGATAAGCCAAGAGACCCAGTACTTC. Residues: CASSYGSGISQETQYF.

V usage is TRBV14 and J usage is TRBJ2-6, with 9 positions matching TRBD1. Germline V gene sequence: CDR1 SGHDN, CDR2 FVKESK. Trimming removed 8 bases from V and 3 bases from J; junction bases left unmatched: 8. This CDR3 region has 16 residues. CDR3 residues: CASGIQGASGANVLTF. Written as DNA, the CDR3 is TGTGCCAGCGGTATACAGGGGGCGAGTGGGGCCAACGTCCTGACTTTC.